The 11 T cell receptor beta chains listed next were all sequenced from one sample in a study of blood T cells in healthy people across ages. The use of a sample-barcoded 5' primer and a J-beta primer mix characterized a second PCR of roughly 7 to 11 cycles. TCRdb re-called the 5' RACE reads with MiXCR, one entry per CDR3 protein. The top ten hold about 18% of the sample, which has roughly 570,000 distinct CDR3 sequences, 27% seen once. The sample consisted of blood. These receptors were collected from a woman between 65 and 79 years old in good health.

V and J are TRBV10-3 and TRBJ2-7; 8 bases line up with TRBD2. The CDR3 covers 16 residues. Unmatched junction bases numbered 14, after V lost 10 bases and J lost 0 bases. CDR1 is ENHRY, CDR2 SYGVKD, per germline. DNA for the CDR3: TGTGCCACAAGGACCAGCGGGGGCCATGACTCCTACGAGCAGTACTTC. Its protein product is CATRTSGGHDSYEQYF.

This clonotype was counted a few times. V gene TRBV3-1 combines with J gene TRBJ2-4, with D unresolved. The CDR3 covers 12 residues. V lost 1 base and J 8 bases, leaving 6 bases between the germline ends. Per germline, CDR1 LGHDT and CDR2 YNNKEL (reference sequence). Here the CDR3 DNA reads TGTGCCAGCAGCCAAGGGGGATACATTCAGTACTTC. Translated: CASSQGGYIQYF.

This clonotype was observed a handful of times. The chain employs TRBV18 and TRBJ2-5; D is unclear. The DNA end lines up better with TRBJ2-1; the J call may be wrong. The CDR3 loop spans 14 amino acids. Germline CDR1 KGHSH, CDR2 LQKENI. Here the CDR3 DNA reads TGTGCCAGCTCCCTTCAAAGGACCTACAATGAGCAGTTCTTC. Its protein is CASSLQRTYNEQFF.

This clonotype was detected a few times. The V and J genes are TRBV6-1 and TRBJ2-2; 9 positions agree with TRBD2. The CDR3 runs 15 residues. The V and J ends lost 6 bases and 2 bases, in that order; junction bases with no gene match: 4. Germline V lookup: CDR1 MNHNS, CDR2 SASEGT. In nucleotides, the CDR3 is TGTGCCAGCAGGATAGCGGGGGCCAACACCGGGGAGCTGTTTTTT. It codes for CASRIAGANTGELFF.

This clonotype occurred a few times. This rearrangement joins TRBV18 to TRBJ2-5; D may be TRBD2 (6 bases). CDR1 and CDR2 from the germline V gene are KGHSH and LQKENI. V gave up 5 bases and J gave up 4 bases, with 17 bases separating them. The CDR3 is made up of 15 amino acids. The CDR3 sequence: CASSETRLGGETQYF. DNA for the CDR3: TGTGCCAGCTCAGAGACTAGACTTGGGGGAGAGACCCAGTACTTC.

This clonotype was observed many times. The chain recombines TRBV5-4 with TRBJ2-2; D is undetermined. Germline V gives CDR1 SGHNT, CDR2 YYREEE (reference sequence). Trimming pared 4 bases from V and 7 bases from J, leaving 14 bases between. CDR3 length: 14 residues. CDR3 in DNA: TGTGCCAGCAGCCTAGGATTGACCGGCGGGGAGCTGTTTTTT. Encoded protein: CASSLGLTGGELFF. Combining the CDR3 with reference TRBV5-4 and TRBJ2-2 gives the whole variable domain ETGVTQSPTHLIKTRGQQVTLRCSSQSGHNTVSWYQQALGQGPQFIFQYYREEENGRGNFPPRFSGLQFPNYSSELNVNALELDDSALYLCASSLGLTGGELFFGEGSRLTVL.

J is TRBJ2-5 and V is TRBV20-1; either TRBD1 or TRBD2 may fit D (6 bases each). The J call is doubtful: the DNA matches TRBJ2-1 better. CDR1 is DFQATT and CDR2 is SNEGSKA in the germline V gene (reference sequence). This CDR3 is 12 amino acids long. The CDR3 reads CQPGGMVNEQFF. CDR3 coding DNA: TGCCAACCCGGGGGCATGGTAAATGAGCAGTTCTTC.

The J gene is TRBJ2-6, the V gene TRBV21-1; TRBD1, as called in the table, went unchecked against the DNA. TRBV21-1 is classified as a pseudogene. CDR3 length: 20 residues. In nucleotides, the CDR3 is TGTGCCAGCAGCAAATGTGTGCCGGGACAGGCCAACTCTGGGGCCAACGTCCTGACTTTC. Translating gives CASSKCVPGQANSGANVLTF.

The CDR3 DNA reads TGTGCCAGCAGCGTAGGAGTCTCTGGAAACACCATATATTTT. Translating gives CASSVGVSGNTIYF. V gene TRBV9 combines with J gene TRBJ1-3; no firm D call. Germline CDR1 is SGDLS and CDR2 is YYNGEE. This CDR3 is built from 14 residues. V was cut by 0 bases and J by 0 bases, with 4 bases left in between.

The sample holds a few counts of this clonotype. A junction end diverges from the germline sequence, so it may reflect a read error. The chain has TRBV6-6 and TRBJ2-5, with TRBD1 identical over 7 bases. The CDR3 loop spans 13 amino acids. The V gene's germline CDR1 is MNHNY and CDR2 SVGAGI (reference sequence). In DNA, the CDR3 is TGTGCCAACAGTTACGGGACAGAAGAGACCCAGTACTTC. It specifies CANSYGTEETQYF.

The V and J genes are TRBV20-1 and TRBJ2-5; D gene ambiguous. Germline-derived CDR1 and CDR2 are DFQATT and SNEGSKA (reference sequence). The length of the CDR3 is 12 residues. The V and J ends lost 8 bases and 2 bases respectively, with 12 bases between them. The DNA of the CDR3 is TGCAGTACCGACGTCCGGCAAGAGACCCAGTACTTC. As protein: CSTDVRQETQYF.